The 11 T cell receptor beta chains in this list originate from one sample, sequenced in a study of cytomegalovirus exposure and HLA in healthy donors. 13 Jbeta primers and 60 Vbeta primers were used for the PCR. TCRdb keeps only in-frame clones here, not all; method: immunoSEQ multiplex PCR. This repertoire includes 85,000 to 110,000 clones. Sequenced sample: PBMCs. The receptor source for this set is a man aged 40-55 years in good health and CMV-seronegative.

The chain carries TRBV5-5 and TRBJ1-4; the D gene is possibly TRBD1 (5 bases). V was trimmed by 0 bases and J by 4 bases, leaving 7 bases between them. Per the germline V gene, CDR1 is SGHKS and CDR2 is YYEKEE (reference sequence). The CDR3 is 14 amino acids. The CDR3 sequence: CASSLGQSNEKLFF. The CDR3 bases are TGTGCCAGCAGCTTGGGACAGAGTAATGAAAAACTGTTTTTT.

Concerning this clone itself: At one of its ends the junction is not consistent with the germline gene, which may arise from a read error. The chain carries TRBV5-1 and TRBJ1-5; no definite D call. The CDR3 is 15 residues long. CDR1 and CDR2 from the germline V gene are SGHRS and YFSETQ. CDR3 sequence: CASSLRGNSNQPQHF. CDR3 in DNA: TGTGCCAGCAGCTTAAGAGGGAATAGCAATCAGCCCCAGCATTTT.

Comments on this clone: Other DNA sequences in the sample encode the same CDR3. CDR3 region: CASSLALPEGDIQYF. CDR3 DNA: TGTGCCAGCAGTTTAGCCCTCCCCGAGGGGGACATTCAGTACTTC. The genes are TRBV28 and TRBJ2-4; the D gene is possibly TRBD1 (6 bases). The germline gives CDR1 MDHEN, CDR2 SYDVKM. Between the trimmed V and J ends, which lost 2 bases and 8 bases, there was a span of 16 bases. The CDR3 has 15 residues.

This chain links TRBV10-2 with TRBJ1-5; D possibly corresponds to TRBD1 (5 bases). V was pared by 3 bases and J by 4 bases, with 7 bases between. In germline, CDR1 is WSHSY, CDR2 SAAADI. This CDR3 contains 13 residues. DNA of the CDR3: TGCGCCAGCAGTGACAGGGATAATCAGCCCCAGCATTTT. Translation: CASSDRDNQPQHF.

This rearrangement joins TRBV7-2 to TRBJ2-7, with D possibly being TRBD1 (6 bases). V was pared by 9 bases and J by 6 bases, with 15 bases between. The CDR3 contains 12 residues. CDR1 is SGHTA and CDR2 is FQGNSA in the germline V gene. The CDR3 sequence: CASQGPIPEQYF. CDR3 sequence (DNA): TGTGCCAGTCAGGGGCCGATCCCCGAGCAGTACTTC.

The V call is TRBV27, the J call TRBJ1-2; 8 positions match TRBD1. Trimming at V came to 8 bases and at J to 4 bases, leaving 3 bases not matched to a gene. The CDR3 runs to 12 residues. Germline CDR1 is MNHEY and CDR2 is SMNVEV (reference sequence). CDR3 sequence (DNA): TGTGCCAGCTCTGGACAGGGCTATGGCTACACCTTC. It is translated as CASSGQGYGYTF.

The chain recombines TRBV5-1 with TRBJ2-5; D not certain. The J call may be mistaken, given a closer DNA end match to TRBJ2-7. Germline V gene data show CDR1 as SGHRS and CDR2 as YFSETQ. The CDR3 is 14 amino acids. CDR3 residues: CASSLGQASYEQYF. The CDR3 coding sequence is TGCGCCAGCAGCTTGGGTCAGGCCTCCTACGAGCAGTACTTC.

This chain uses TRBV2 with TRBJ1-1; weak D call: TRBD1 (5 bases). CDR1 and CDR2 (germline): SNHLY, FYNNEI. This CDR3 has 16 amino acids. Trimming shortened V by 2 bases and J by 0 bases, and 13 bases separated the two germline ends. The CDR3 nucleotides read TGTGCCAGCAGTGAACCCCAGGGTATCATGAACACTGAAGCTTTCTTT. Protein: CASSEPQGIMNTEAFF.

The chain combines TRBV10-1 with TRBJ2-3; 11 bases agree with TRBD2. V shed 3 bases and J 5 bases; nucleotides not matched to a gene: 10. This CDR3 is 17 amino acids long. Germline V gene sequence: CDR1 WNHNN, CDR2 SYGVQD (reference sequence). This CDR3 is CASSDSGRAFVEDTQYF. The CDR3, as DNA: TGCGCCAGCAGTGATAGCGGGAGGGCCTTCGTTGAAGATACGCAGTATTTT.

V is TRBV4-1 and J is TRBJ2-1, with TRBD2 identical over 10 bases. Germline V gene sequence: CDR1 MGHRA, CDR2 YSYEKL. The CDR3 loop spans 17 amino acids. V lost 0 bases, J lost 7 bases, and 9 bases stayed unmatched. The CDR3 sequence is CASSQDEAGGGVNEQFF. Here the CDR3 DNA reads TGCGCCAGCAGCCAAGATGAAGCGGGAGGGGGAGTGAATGAGCAGTTCTTC.

The chain combines TRBV14 with TRBJ2-2, with 9 bases lining up with TRBD2. Germline CDR1 reads SGHDN; CDR2 reads FVKESK. V was pared by 1 base and J by 0 bases, with 9 bases of the junction left unmatched. The CDR3 extends over 19 amino acids. The CDR3: CASSQGSGLATTNTGELFF. CDR3 DNA: TGTGCCAGCAGCCAAGGTAGCGGACTAGCGACGACGAACACCGGGGAGCTGTTTTTT.